These T cell receptor beta chains were read from a single sample in a study of T cell responses to AZD1222 COVID-19 vaccine. The protocol was immunoSEQ multiplex PCR, while the TCRdb copy is restricted to in-frame clones and leaves out a portion. The profile shows about 130,000 clones, about nine tenths of them singletons. Sample: peripheral blood, taken on day 0 of AZD1222 vaccination. The receptors stem from an adult in good health. Each CDR3 is given with its conserved first and last residue. A D gene is named only where the DNA matches it firmly. Only some rows state a clone size, as once, few, many or a class for expanded clones.

v_gene,j_gene,d_gene,abundance,CDR3aa,CDR3nt
TRBV20-1,TRBJ2-1,NA,NA,CSAYLGLQFF,TGCAGTGCTTATTTAGGGTTGCAGTTCTTC
TRBV28,TRBJ1-5,NA,NA,CASGMGHGNQPQHF,TGTGCCAGCGGAATGGGACACGGGAATCAGCCCCAGCATTTT
TRBV10-2,TRBJ2-3,TRBD2,NA,CASSQREDTQYF,TGCGCCAGCAGTCAGCGGGAAGATACGCAGTATTTT
TRBV19,TRBJ2-5,NA,NA,CASSIDLEWETQYF,TGTGCCAGTAGTATAGATCTAGAGTGGGAGACCCAGTACTTC
TRBV4-1,TRBJ1-2,NA,NA,CASSQQAVGYGYTF,TGCGCCAGCAGTCAACAGGCCGTGGGGTATGGCTACACCTTC
TRBV18,TRBJ2-7,NA,NA,CASSPVGSATYEQYF,TGTGCCAGCTCCCCCGTTGGAAGTGCAACCTACGAGCAGTACTTC
TRBV27,TRBJ1-5,NA,NA,CASSFKAPSNQPQHF,TGTGCCAGCAGTTTTAAGGCTCCTAGCAATCAGCCCCAGCATTTT
TRBV5-1,TRBJ1-3,TRBD1,NA,CASSLAPTGGAYGNTIYF,TGCGCCAGCAGCTTGGCTCCAACAGGGGGCGCGTATGGAAACACCATATATTTT
TRBV4-3,TRBJ1-1,NA,NA,CASSQDQAGYTEAFF,TGCGCCAGCAGCCAAGATCAGGCAGGCTACACTGAAGCTTTCTTT
TRBV3-1/TRBV3-2,TRBJ1-5,TRBD1,few,CASSQDPRDRVAHSNQPQHF,TGTGCCAGCAGCCAAGACCCCCGGGACAGGGTTGCGCATAGCAATCAGCCCCAGCATTTT
TRBV11-2,TRBJ2-7,NA,NA,CASSSNRDYEQYF,TGTGCCAGCAGTTCTAACAGGGACTACGAGCAGTACTTC
TRBV2,TRBJ2-1,TRBD1,NA,CASSTGVNEQFF,TGTGCCAGCAGTACAGGGGTCAATGAGCAGTTCTTC
TRBV5-1,TRBJ2-2,NA,NA,CASSLPRYNTGELFF,TGCGCCAGCAGCTTGCCCAGATATAACACCGGGGAGCTGTTTTTT
TRBV27,TRBJ2-7,NA,NA,CASSLQRSSYEQYF,TGTGCCAGCAGTTTACAAAGGAGCTCCTACGAGCAGTACTTC
TRBV6-5,TRBJ1-6,NA,NA,CASSYAGNDSPLHF,TGTGCCAGCAGTTATGCAGGGAACGATTCACCCCTCCACTTT
TRBV29-1,TRBJ2-7,TRBD1,NA,CSALGTGVYEQYF,TGCAGCGCCTTGGGGACAGGGGTCTACGAGCAGTACTTC
TRBV12-3/TRBV12-4,TRBJ1-2,NA,NA,CASSSSGYGYTF,TGTGCCAGCAGTTCATCAGGCTATGGCTACACCTTC
TRBV29-1,TRBJ2-5,NA,once,CSVISGQETQYF,TGCAGCGTTATTAGCGGCCAAGAGACCCAGTACTTC
TRBV9,TRBJ2-5,TRBD1,NA,CASSVVTGAQETQYF,TGTGCCAGCAGCGTAGTAACAGGGGCTCAAGAGACCCAGTACTTC
TRBV5-1,TRBJ1-1,NA,NA,CASSLGVGMNTEAFF,TGCGCCAGCAGCTTGGGGGTAGGGATGAACACTGAAGCTTTCTTT
TRBV10-1,TRBJ2-7,TRBD1,many,CASSESRDRGEQYF,TGCGCCAGCAGTGAGTCTCGAGACAGGGGCGAGCAGTACTTC
TRBV28,TRBJ1-6,NA,NA,CASSNSYNSPLHF,TGTGCCAGCAGTAATTCCTATAATTCACCCCTCCACTTT
TRBV1,TRBJ1-3,NA,once,CTSSRGYSGNTIYF,TGCACCAGCAGCCGTGGTTACTCTGGAAACACCATATATTTT
TRBV4-3,TRBJ2-7,TRBD1,NA,CASSQVRGQGGQYF,TGCGCCAGCAGCCAAGTCAGGGGACAGGGAGGGCAGTACTTC
TRBV7-3,TRBJ2-3,TRBD2,few,CASSMGLVSSDTQYF,TGTGCCAGCAGTATGGGACTAGTTTCGTCAGATACGCAGTATTTT